This entry concerns a single T cell receptor (beta chain). In the study's own analysis: Amplifying reference gene primers gave estimates of nucleated cell counts. The assay was immunoSEQ multiplex PCR, and TCRdb's table has in-frame clones only and misses some. Clonal size and the V and J genes are those of that table, whereas D and trimming came from the DNA. The sample has approximately 670,000 clones; 85% to 90% are singletons. The record originates from a study of blood T cell repertoires in COVID-19. At the level of the study: COVID-19 samples collected from the United States, Italy and Spain covered acute and convalescent phases. From T cells, B-cell-depleted T cells, or PBMCs came the material, which was cDNA or gDNA.

This TCR came from a woman aged 18-29 years with acute or convalescent COVID-19. The sample comprised peripheral blood.

The CDR3 reads CASSSGQVAYEQYF. The DNA of the CDR3 is TGTGCCAGCAGCTCGGGACAGGTCGCCTACGAGCAGTACTTC. This chain links TRBV7-2 with TRBJ2-7, with 8 bases fitting TRBD1. J lost 2 bases, V lost 4 bases, and 4 bases had no gene match. CDR1 SGHTA and CDR2 FQGNSA come from the germline V gene. This CDR3 is 14 amino acids long.